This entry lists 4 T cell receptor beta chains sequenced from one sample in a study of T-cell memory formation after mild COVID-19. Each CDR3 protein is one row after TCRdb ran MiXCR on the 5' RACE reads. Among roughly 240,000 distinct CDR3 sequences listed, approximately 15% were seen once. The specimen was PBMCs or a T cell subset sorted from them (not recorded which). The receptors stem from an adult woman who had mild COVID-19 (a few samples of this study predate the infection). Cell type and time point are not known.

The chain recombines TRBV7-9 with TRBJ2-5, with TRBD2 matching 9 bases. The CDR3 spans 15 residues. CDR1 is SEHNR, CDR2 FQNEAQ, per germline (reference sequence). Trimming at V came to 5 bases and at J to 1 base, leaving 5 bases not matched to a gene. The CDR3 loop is CASSPRLAAQETQYF. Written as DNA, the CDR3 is TGTGCCAGCAGCCCAAGACTAGCGGCCCAAGAGACCCAGTACTTC.

CDR3 amino acids: CASSLSRTGSNEKLFF. The CDR3 bases are TGTGCCAGCAGCTTATCAAGGACAGGGAGTAATGAAAAACTGTTTTTT. V usage is TRBV7-2 and J usage is TRBJ1-4, with 8 bases aligning to TRBD1. Trimming cost V 2 bases and J 4 bases; bases outside gene matches: 6. CDR1 is SGHTA, CDR2 FQGNSA, per germline. The CDR3 is made up of 16 amino acids.

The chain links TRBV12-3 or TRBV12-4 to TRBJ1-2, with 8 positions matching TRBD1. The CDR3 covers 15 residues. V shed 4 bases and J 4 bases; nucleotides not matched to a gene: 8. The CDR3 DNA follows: TGTGCCAGCAGTTCCAGGACAGGGTCTCGCTATGGCTACACCTTC. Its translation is CASSSRTGSRYGYTF.

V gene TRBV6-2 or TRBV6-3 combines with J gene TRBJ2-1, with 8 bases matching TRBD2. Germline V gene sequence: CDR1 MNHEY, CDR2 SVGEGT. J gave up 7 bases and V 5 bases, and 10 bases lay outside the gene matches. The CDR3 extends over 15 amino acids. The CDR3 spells CASSPLRLARNEQFF. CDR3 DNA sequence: TGTGCCAGCAGTCCCCTCCGACTAGCGAGAAATGAGCAGTTCTTC.